The text below deals with one TCR beta chain. The antigen is unknown. This entry belongs to a study of response to subunit inactivated influenza vaccine. Overall study findings and caveats: A suggestion made by the authors is that each seasonal influenza vaccination recruits few new T cells.

The V gene's germline CDR1 is LGHNA and CDR2 YSLEER. Germline trimming cut 0 bases from V and 2 bases from J; bases unmatched to any gene: 4. There are 17 residues in the CDR3. TCRdb processed the RT-PCR reads anew with MiXCR; each CDR3 protein has one entry. Of under 500,000 distinct CDR3 sequences detected, approximately 9.9% appear once; the ten largest clones hold 9.5% to 15%. The sequenced sample was PBMCs from blood, obtained about 6 weeks after vaccination. This chain connects TRBV4-3 to TRBJ2-3; 11 nucleotides agree with TRBD2. The origin of this receptor is a man in his fifties or sixties who received an inactivated influenza vaccine. The CDR3 DNA reads TGCGCCAGCAGCCAAGATGGGACTAGCGGATACACAGATACGCAGTATTTT. This codes for CASSQDGTSGYTDTQYF.